This TCR beta chain appears in the sequencing data of a study of cytomegalovirus exposure and HLA in healthy donors. The PCR was carried out with 60 Vbeta primers and 13 Jbeta primers. The assay was immunoSEQ multiplex PCR, and TCRdb's table has in-frame clones only and misses some. Found here are 190,000 or so clones, roughly 87% of them singletons; the top ten hold around 1.5%. In germline, CDR1 is SGHTA, CDR2 FQGNSA. The CDR3 consists of 15 residues. The J segment lost 9 bases and the V segment lost 1 base, leaving 6 bases of the junction unmatched. This clone is a singleton in its sample. The antigen is unknown. Study-wide findings and caveats: A link between a missense DCLRE1C variant and TCR beta V- and J-gene trimming emerged from a later analysis. When the data were analyzed later, several of the most significant clusters appeared to be linked to common viral pathogens. In an earlier analysis, productive rearrangement rates for most beta V segments clustered near 87% or 30%.

Although they were nominally healthy when sampled, donors likely had unrecorded immune exposures. This sequence joins TRBV7-2 and TRBJ1-6; 7 bases are shared with TRBD1. The source is a man aged 45-60 years in good health and CMV-seronegative. Sample: PBMCs. The CDR3 DNA follows: TGTGCCAGCAGCTTAGTGGGGACAGAGAGTTCACCCCTCCACTTT. It is translated as CASSLVGTESSPLHF.